The present T cell receptor (beta chain) was sequenced within a study of cytomegalovirus exposure and HLA in healthy donors. As for the study in general: Counted in an early data release were approximately 80 million unique TCRs from HLA-typed donors.

It was with 60 Vbeta and 13 Jbeta primers that the PCR ran. Clones were sequenced by immunoSEQ multiplex PCR, and TCRdb holds only the in-frame ones, with some missing. The data contain some 65,000 clones, 70% to 85% of them singletons. Germline lookup yields CDR1 SEHNR and CDR2 FQNEAQ (reference sequence). V lost 5 bases and J lost 8; bases outside the gene matches: 11. CDR3 length equals 14 residues. This sequence joins TRBV7-9 and TRBJ1-2; 7 nucleotides align to TRBD1. The source is a girl aged 5 to 17 in good health and CMV-seropositive. The specimen sequenced was PBMCs. CDR3 nucleotide sequence: TGTGCCAGCAGCCCGAGCTCGACAGGGCGAGGCTACACCTTC. Translated: CASSPSSTGRGYTF.